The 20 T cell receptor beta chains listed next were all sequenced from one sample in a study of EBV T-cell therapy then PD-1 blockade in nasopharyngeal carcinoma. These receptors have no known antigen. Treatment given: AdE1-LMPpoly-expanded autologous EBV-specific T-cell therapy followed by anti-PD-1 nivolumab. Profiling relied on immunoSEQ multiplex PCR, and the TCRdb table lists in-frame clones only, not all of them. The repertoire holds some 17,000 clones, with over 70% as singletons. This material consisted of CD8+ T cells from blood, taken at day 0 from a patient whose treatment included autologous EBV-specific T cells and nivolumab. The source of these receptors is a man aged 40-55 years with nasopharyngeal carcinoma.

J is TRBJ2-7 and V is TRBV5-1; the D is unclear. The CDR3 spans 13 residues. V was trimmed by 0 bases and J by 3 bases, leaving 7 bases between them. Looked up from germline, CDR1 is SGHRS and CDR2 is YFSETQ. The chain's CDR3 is CASSLGGLYEQYF. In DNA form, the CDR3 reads TGCGCCAGCAGCTTGGGAGGTCTCTACGAGCAGTACTTC.

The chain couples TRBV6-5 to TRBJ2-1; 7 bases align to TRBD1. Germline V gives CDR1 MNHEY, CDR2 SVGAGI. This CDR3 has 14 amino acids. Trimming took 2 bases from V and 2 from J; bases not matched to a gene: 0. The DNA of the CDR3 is TGTGCCAGCAGTTACGGGACAGCCTACAATGAGCAGTTCTTC. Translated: CASSYGTAYNEQFF.

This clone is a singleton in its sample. CDR3 amino acids: CASSQGLAGSPYEQYF. For the CDR3, the DNA is TGCGCCAGCAGCCAAGGCCTAGCGGGGTCACCCTACGAGCAGTACTTC. The J gene is TRBJ2-7, the V gene TRBV4-3; TRBD2 matches at 9 bases. This CDR3 spans 16 amino acids. The J segment lost 2 bases and the V segment lost 1 base, leaving 6 bases of the junction unmatched. The germline V gene has CDR1 LGHNA and CDR2 YSLEER.

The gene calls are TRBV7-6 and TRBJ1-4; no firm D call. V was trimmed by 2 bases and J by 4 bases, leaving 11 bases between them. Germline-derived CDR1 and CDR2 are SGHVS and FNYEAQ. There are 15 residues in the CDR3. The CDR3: CASSLSRGFNEKLFF. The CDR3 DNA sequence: TGTGCCAGCAGCTTAAGCCGAGGGTTTAATGAAAAACTGTTTTTT. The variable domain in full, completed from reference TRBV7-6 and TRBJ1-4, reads GAGVSQSPRYKVTKRGQDVALRCDPISGHVSLYWYRQALGQGPEFLTYFNYEAQQDKSGLPNDRFSAERPEGSISTLTIQRTEQRDSAMYRCASSLSRGFNEKLFFGSGTQLSVL.

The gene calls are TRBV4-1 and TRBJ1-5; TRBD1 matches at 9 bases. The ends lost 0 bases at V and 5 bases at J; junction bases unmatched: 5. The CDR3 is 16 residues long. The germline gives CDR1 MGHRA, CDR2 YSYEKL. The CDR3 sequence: CASSQDGGQGDQPQHF. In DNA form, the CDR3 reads TGCGCCAGCAGCCAAGATGGGGGACAGGGTGATCAGCCCCAGCATTTT.

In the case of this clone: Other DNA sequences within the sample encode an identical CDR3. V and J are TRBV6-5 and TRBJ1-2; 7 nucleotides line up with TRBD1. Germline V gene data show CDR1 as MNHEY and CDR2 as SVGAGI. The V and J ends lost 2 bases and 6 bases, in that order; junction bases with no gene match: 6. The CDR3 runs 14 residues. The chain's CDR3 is CASSYQGGRDGYTF. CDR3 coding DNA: TGTGCCAGCAGTTACCAGGGGGGACGGGATGGCTACACCTTC.

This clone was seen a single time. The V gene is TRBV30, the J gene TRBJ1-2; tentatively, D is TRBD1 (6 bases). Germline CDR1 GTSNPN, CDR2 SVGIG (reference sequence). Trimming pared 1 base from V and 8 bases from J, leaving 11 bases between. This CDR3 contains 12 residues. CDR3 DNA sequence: TGTGCCTGGAGTGACGAGGGGGGAGGCTACACCTTC. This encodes CAWSDEGGGYTF.

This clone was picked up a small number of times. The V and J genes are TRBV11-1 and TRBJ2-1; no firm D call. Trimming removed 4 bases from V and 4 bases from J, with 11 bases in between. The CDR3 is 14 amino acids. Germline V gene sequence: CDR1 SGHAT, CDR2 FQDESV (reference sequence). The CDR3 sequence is CASSSDTPYNEQFF. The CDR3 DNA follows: TGTGCCAGCAGCTCAGATACGCCATACAATGAGCAGTTCTTC.

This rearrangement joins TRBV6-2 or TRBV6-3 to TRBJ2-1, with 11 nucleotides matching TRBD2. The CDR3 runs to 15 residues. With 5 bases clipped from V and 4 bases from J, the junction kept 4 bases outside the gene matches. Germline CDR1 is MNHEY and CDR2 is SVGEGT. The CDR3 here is CASSLLAGEYNEQFF. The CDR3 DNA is TGTGCCAGCAGTCTACTAGCGGGGGAGTACAATGAGCAGTTCTTC.

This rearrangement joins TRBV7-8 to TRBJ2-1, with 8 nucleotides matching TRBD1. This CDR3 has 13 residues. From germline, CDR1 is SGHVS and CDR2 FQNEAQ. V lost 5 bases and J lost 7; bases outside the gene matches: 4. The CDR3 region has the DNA TGTGCCAGCAGCGTCCGACAGGGGAATGAGCAGTTCTTC. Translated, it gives CASSVRQGNEQFF.

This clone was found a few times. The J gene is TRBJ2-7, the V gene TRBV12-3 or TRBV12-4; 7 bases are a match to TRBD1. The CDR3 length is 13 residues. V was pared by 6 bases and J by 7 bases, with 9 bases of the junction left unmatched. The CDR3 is CASSPTGPGEQYF. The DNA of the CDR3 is TGTGCCAGCAGCCCGACAGGGCCGGGGGAGCAGTACTTC.

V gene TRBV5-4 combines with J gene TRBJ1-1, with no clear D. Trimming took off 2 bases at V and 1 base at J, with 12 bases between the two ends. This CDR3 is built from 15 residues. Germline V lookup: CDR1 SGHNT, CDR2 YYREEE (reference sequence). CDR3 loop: CASSLSGPSNTEAFF. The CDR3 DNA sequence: TGTGCCAGCAGCTTAAGCGGTCCCTCGAACACTGAAGCTTTCTTT.

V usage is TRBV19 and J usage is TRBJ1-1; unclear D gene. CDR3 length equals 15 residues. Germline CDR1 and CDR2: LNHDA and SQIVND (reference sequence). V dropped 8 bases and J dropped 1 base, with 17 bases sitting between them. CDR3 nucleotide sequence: TGTGCCAGTCTTCATCAGTTACCTCCGAACACTGAAGCTTTCTTT. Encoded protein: CASLHQLPPNTEAFF.

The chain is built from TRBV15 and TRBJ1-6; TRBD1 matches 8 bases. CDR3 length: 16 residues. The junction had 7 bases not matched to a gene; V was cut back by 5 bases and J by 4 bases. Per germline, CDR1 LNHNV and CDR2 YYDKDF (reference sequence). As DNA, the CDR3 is TGTGCCACCAGCGCTGACAGGGGCGCTTATAATTCACCCCTCCACTTT. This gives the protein CATSADRGAYNSPLHF.

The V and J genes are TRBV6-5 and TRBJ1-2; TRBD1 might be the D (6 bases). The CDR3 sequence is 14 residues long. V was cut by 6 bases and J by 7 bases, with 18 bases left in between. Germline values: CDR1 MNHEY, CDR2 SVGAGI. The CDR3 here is CASSVAGGQGGYTF. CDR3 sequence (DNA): TGTGCCAGCAGCGTCGCCGGGGGCCAGGGTGGCTACACCTTC.

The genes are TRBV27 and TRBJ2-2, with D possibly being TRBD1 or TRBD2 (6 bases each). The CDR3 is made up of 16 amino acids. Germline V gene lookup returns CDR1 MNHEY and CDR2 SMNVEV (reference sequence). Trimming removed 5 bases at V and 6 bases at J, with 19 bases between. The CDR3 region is CASSPLRGDFSGELFF. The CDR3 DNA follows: TGTGCCAGCAGTCCCCTTAGGGGGGACTTCTCCGGGGAGCTGTTTTTT.

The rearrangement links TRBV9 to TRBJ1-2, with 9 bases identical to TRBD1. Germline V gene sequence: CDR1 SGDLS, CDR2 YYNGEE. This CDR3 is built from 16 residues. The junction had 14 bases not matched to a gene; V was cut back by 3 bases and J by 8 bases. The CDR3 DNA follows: TGTGCCAGCAGCGCTCCCGGGACAGGGACATTTGGGGGCTACACCTTC. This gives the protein CASSAPGTGTFGGYTF.

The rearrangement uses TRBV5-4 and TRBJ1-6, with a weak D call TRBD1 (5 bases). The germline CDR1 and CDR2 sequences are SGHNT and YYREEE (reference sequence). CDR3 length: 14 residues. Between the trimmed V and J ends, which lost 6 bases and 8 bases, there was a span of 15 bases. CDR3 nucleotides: TGTGCCAGCATCCTGGGGCACGGGGATTCACCCCTCCACTTT. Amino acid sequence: CASILGHGDSPLHF.

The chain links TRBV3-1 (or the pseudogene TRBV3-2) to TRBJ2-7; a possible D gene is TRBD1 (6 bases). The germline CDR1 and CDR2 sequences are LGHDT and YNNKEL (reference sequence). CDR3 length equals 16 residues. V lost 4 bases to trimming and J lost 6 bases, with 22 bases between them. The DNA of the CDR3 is TGTGCCAGCAGCCTCCGGAGCGGACAGAGAGCTCGCGAGCAGTACTTC. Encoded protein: CASSLRSGQRAREQYF.

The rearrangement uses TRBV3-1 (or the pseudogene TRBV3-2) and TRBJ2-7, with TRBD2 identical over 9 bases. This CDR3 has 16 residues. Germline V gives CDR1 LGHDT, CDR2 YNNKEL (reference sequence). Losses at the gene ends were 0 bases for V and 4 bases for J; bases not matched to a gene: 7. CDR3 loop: CASSQDRWLAGYEQYF. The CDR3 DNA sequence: TGTGCCAGCAGCCAAGATCGGTGGCTAGCGGGGTACGAGCAGTACTTC.